The entry that follows covers one T cell receptor (beta chain) sequence. This record belongs to a study of blood T cell repertoires in COVID-19. Across the study: Sites in the United States, Italy and Spain provided acute and convalescent COVID-19 samples. T cells, B-cell-depleted T cells, or PBMCs provided the cDNA or gDNA that served as material.

Unmatched junction bases numbered 5, after V lost 4 bases and J lost 5 bases. This CDR3 is built from 13 residues. Germline-derived CDR1 and CDR2 are MNHEY and SMNVEV (reference sequence). In the source study's methods: Reference gene primers were amplified, and this amplification served to estimate nucleated cell counts. Assay used: immunoSEQ multiplex PCR; TCRdb lists only in-frame clones, some missing. That table furnishes V, J and clone size, whereas the DNA furnished D and trimming. The sample has approximately 67,000 clones, around 93% seen once. The receptor comes from a human donor in a cohort sampled during active COVID-19. This chain joins TRBV27 and TRBJ2-7; TRBD2 aligns across 7 bases. The sample was peripheral blood. The CDR3 nucleotides read TGTGCCAGCAGTTGGGCGGGAGCGAACGAGCAGTACTTC. This sequence encodes CASSWAGANEQYF.